This T cell receptor beta chain was identified during a study of blood T cell repertoires in COVID-19. Study as a whole: Specimens from acute and convalescent COVID-19 originated in the United States, Italy and Spain. The analysed material was cDNA or gDNA that came from T cells, B-cell-depleted T cells, or PBMCs.

In the authors' methods: Reference gene primer amplification gave nucleated cell count estimates. Generated by immunoSEQ multiplex PCR, the TCRdb table keeps only in-frame clones and is missing some. From that table come the V and J calls and clone size; the DNA was used to work out D and trimming. Seen here are over 250,000 clones, roughly 90% observed once, and the top ten hold around 2.1%. Germline V lookup: CDR1 WNHNN, CDR2 SYGVQD (reference sequence). Trimming stripped 11 bases from V and 5 bases from J, with 27 bases between. The CDR3 sequence is 17 residues long. This clone was found once. The material sequenced was peripheral blood. The TCR originated in a man aged 50 or older with acute or convalescent COVID-19. J is TRBJ2-2 and V is TRBV10-1; the D gene is possibly TRBD2 (5 bases). CDR3 loop: CAPKPPGNSGRTGELFF. As DNA, the CDR3 is TGCGCCCCTAAACCTCCCGGGAACAGCGGTAGGACCGGGGAGCTGTTTTTT.